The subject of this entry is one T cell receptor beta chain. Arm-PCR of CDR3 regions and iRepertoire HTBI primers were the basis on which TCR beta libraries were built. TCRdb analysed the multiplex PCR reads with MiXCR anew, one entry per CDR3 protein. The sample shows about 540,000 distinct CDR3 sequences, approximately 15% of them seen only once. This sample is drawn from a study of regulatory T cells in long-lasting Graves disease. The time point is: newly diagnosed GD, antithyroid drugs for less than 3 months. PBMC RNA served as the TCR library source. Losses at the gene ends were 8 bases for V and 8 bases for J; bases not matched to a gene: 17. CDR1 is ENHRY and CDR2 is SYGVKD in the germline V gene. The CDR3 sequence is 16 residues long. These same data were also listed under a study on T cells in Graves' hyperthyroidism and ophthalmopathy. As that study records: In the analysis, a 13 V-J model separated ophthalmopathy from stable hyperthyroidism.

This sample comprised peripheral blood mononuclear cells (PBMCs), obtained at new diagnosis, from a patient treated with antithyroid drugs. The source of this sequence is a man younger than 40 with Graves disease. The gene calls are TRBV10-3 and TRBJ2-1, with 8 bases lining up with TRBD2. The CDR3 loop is CAISTGLAGSTDEQFF. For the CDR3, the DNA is TGTGCCATCTCTACCGGGCTAGCGGGTAGTACGGATGAGCAGTTCTTC.